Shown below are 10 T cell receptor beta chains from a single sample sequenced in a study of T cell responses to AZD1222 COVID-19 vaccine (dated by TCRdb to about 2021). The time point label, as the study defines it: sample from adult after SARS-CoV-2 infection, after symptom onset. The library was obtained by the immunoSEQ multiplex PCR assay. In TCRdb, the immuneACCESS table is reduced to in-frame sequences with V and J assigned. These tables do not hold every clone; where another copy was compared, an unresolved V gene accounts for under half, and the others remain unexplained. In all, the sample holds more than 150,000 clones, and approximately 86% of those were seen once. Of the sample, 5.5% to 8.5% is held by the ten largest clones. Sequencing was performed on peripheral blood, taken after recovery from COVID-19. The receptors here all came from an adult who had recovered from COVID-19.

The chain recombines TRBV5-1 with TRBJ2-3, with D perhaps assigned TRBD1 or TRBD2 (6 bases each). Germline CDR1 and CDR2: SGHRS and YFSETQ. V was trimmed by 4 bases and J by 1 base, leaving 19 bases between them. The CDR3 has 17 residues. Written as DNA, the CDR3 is TGCGCCAGCAGCGGGGCAAGGGGGGCGCTGGGCACAGATACGCAGTATTTT. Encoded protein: CASSGARGALGTDTQYF.

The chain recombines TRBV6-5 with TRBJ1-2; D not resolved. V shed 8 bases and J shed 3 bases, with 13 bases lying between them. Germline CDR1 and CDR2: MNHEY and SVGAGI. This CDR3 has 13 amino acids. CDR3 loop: CASPGRSYYGYTF. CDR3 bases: TGTGCCAGCCCGGGGAGGAGTTACTATGGCTACACCTTC.

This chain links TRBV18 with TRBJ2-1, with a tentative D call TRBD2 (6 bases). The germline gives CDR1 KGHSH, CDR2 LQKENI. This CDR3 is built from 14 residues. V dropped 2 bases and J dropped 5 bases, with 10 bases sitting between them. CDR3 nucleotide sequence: TGTGCCAGCTCACCAGGGACGGGAGACAATGAGCAGTTCTTC. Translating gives CASSPGTGDNEQFF.

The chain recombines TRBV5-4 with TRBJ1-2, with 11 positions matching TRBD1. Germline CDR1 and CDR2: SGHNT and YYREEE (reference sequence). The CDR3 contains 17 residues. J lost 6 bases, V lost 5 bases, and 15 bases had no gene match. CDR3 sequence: CASSHPVRTGGAHGYTF. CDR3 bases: TGTGCCAGCAGTCACCCGGTACGGACAGGGGGCGCCCATGGCTACACCTTC.

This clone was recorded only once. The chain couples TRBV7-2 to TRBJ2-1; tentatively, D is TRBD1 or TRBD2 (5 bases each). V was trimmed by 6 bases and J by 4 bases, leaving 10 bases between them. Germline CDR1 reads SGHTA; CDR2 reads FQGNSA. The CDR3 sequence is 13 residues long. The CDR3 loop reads CASRTGQYNEQFF. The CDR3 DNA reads TGTGCCAGCAGGACGGGGCAATACAATGAGCAGTTCTTC.

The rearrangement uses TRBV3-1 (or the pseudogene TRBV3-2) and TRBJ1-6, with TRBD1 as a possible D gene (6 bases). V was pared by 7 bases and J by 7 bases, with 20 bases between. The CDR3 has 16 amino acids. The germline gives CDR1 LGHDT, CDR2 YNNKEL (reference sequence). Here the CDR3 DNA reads TGTGCCAGCAAATCCAGGGGTACTAACGGCAATTCACCCCTCCACTTT. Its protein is CASKSRGTNGNSPLHF.

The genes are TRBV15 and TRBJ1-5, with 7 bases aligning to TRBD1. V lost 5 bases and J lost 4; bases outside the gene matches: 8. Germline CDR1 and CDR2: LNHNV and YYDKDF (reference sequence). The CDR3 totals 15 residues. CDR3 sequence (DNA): TGTGCCACCAGCGGCGGACAGGTCCGTAATCAGCCCCAGCATTTT. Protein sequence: CATSGGQVRNQPQHF.

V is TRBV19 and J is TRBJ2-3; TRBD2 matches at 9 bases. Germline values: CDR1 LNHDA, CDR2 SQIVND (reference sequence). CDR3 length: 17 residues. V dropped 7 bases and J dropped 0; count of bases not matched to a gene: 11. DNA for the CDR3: TGTGCCAGTACCCCGCGACTAGCGGTACGTAGCACAGATACGCAGTATTTT. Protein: CASTPRLAVRSTDTQYF.

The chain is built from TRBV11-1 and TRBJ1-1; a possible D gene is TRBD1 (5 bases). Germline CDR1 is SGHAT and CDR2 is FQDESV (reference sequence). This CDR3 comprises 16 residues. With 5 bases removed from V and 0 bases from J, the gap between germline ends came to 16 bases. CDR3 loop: CASSRGRKTLNTEAFF. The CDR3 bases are TGTGCCAGCAGCCGGGGACGGAAAACTTTGAACACTGAAGCTTTCTTT.

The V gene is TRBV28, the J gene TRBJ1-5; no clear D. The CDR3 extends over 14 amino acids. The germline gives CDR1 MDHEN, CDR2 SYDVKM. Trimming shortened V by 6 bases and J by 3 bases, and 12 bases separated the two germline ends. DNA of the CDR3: TGTGCCAGCAGGGGTCTCGGCCCCAATCAGCCCCAGCATTTT. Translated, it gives CASRGLGPNQPQHF.